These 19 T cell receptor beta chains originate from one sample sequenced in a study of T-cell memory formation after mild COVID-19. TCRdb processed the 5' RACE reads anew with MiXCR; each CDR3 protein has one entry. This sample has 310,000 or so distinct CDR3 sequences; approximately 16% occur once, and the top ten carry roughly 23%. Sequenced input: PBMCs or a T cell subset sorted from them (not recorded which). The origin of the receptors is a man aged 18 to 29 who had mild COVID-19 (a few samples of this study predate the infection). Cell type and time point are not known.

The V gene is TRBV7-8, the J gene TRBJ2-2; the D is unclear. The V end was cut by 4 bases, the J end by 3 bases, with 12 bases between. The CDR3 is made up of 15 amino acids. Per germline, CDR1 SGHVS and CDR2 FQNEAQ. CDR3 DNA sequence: TGTGCCAGCAGCTCCGGACGGATACACACCGGGGAGCTGTTTTTT. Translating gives CASSSGRIHTGELFF. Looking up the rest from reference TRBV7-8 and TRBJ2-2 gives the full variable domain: GAGVSQSPRYKVAKRGQDVALRCDPISGHVSLFWYQQALGQGPEFLTYFQNEAQLDKSGLPSDRFFAERPEGSVSTLKIQRTQQEDSAVYLCASSSGRIHTGELFFGEGSRLTVL.

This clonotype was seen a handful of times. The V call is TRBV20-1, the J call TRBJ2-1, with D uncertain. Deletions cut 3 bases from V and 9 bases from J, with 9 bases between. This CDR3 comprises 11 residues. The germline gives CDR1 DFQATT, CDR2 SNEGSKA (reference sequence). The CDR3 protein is CSASSESEQFF. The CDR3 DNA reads TGCAGTGCTAGCAGCGAATCTGAGCAGTTCTTC.

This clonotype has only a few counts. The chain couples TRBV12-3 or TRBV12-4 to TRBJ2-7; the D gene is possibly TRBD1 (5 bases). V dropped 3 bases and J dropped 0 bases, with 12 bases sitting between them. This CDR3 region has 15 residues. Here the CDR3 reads CASSFVRASSYEQYF. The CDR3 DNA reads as TGTGCCAGCAGTTTTGTCAGGGCCTCCTCCTACGAGCAGTACTTC.

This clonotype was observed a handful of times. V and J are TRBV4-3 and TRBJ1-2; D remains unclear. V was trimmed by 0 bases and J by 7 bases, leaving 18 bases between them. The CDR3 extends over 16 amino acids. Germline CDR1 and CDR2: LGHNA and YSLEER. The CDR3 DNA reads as TGCGCCAGCAGCCAAGATTGGAATGCCGCCATTTTTGGCTACACCTTC. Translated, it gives CASSQDWNAAIFGYTF.

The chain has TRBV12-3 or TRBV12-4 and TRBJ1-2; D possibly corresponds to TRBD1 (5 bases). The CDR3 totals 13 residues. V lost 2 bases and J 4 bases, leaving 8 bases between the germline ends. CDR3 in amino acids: CASSLSRVYGYTF. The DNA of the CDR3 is TGTGCCAGCAGTTTATCCAGGGTCTATGGCTACACCTTC.

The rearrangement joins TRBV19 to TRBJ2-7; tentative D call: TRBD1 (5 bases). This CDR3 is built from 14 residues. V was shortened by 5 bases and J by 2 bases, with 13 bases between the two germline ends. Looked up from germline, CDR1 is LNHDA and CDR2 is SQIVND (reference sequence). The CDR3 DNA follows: TGTGCCAGTAGTGGACACAGGTTTCCCTACGAGCAGTACGTC. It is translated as CASSGHRFPYEQYV.

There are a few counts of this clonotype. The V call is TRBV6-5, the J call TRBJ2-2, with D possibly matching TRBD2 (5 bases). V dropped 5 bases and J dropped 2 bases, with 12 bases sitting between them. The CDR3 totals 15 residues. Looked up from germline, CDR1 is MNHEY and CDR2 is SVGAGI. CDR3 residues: CASSTPRANTGELFF. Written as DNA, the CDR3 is TGTGCCAGCAGTACCCCGCGGGCTAACACCGGGGAGCTGTTTTTT.

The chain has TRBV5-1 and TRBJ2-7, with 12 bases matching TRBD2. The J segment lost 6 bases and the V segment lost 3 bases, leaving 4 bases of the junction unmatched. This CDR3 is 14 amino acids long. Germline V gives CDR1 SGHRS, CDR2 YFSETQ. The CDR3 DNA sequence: TGCGCCAGCAGCTCTAGCGGGGGGGCCGGCGAGCAGTACTTC. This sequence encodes CASSSSGGAGEQYF.

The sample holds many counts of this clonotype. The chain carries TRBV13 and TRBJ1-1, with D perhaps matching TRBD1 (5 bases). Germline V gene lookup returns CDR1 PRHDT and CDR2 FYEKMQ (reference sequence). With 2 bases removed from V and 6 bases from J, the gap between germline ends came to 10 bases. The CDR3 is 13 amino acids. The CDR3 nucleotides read TGTGCCAGCAGCTTATTGAGGGGCCCTGAAGCTTTCTTT. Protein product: CASSLLRGPEAFF.

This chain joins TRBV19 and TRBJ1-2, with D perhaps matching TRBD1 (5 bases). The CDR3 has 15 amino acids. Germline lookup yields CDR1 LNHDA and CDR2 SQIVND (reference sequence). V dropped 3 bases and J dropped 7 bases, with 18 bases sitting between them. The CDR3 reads CASSIQGGRARGYTF. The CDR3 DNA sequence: TGTGCCAGTAGTATCCAGGGAGGACGAGCTCGTGGCTACACCTTC.

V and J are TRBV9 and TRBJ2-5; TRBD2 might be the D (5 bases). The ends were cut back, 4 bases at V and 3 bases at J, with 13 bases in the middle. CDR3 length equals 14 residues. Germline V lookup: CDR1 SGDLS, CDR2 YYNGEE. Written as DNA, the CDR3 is TGTGCCAGCAGCTCCTCGGGGTTAGAAGAGACCCAGTACTTC. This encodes CASSSSGLEETQYF. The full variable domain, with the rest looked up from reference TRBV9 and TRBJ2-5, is DSGVTQTPKHLITATGQRVTLRCSPRSGDLSVYWYQQSLDQGLQFLIQYYNGEERAKGNILERFSAQQFPDLHSELNLSSLELGDSALYFCASSSSGLEETQYFGPGTRLLVL.

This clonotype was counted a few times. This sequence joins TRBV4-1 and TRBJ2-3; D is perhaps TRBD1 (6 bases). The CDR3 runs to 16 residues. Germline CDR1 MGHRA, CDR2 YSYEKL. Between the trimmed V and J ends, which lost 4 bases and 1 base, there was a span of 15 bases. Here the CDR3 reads CASSLHQGPGTDTQYF. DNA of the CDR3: TGCGCCAGCAGCCTGCATCAGGGGCCTGGCACAGATACGCAGTATTTT.

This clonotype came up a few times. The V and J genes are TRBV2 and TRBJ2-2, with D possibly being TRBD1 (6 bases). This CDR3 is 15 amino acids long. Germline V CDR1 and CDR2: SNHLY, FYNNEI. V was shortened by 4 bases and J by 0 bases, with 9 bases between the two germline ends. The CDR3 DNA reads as TGTGCCAGCAGTGGACAGGCAGCGAACACCGGGGAGCTGTTTTTT. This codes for CASSGQAANTGELFF.

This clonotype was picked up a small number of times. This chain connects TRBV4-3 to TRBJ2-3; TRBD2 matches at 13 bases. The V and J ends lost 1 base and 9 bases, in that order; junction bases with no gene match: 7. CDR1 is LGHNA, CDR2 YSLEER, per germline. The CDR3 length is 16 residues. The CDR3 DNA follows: TGCGCCAGCAGCCAAGCCAAGACTAGCGGGGGGCCAACGCAGTATTTT. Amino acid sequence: CASSQAKTSGGPTQYF.

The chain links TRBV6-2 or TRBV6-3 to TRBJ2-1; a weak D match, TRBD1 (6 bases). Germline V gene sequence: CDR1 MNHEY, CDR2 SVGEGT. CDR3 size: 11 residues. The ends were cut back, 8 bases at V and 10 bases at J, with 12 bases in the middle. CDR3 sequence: CASQGTGEQFF. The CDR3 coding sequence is TGTGCCAGCCAGGGTACAGGGGAGCAGTTCTTC.

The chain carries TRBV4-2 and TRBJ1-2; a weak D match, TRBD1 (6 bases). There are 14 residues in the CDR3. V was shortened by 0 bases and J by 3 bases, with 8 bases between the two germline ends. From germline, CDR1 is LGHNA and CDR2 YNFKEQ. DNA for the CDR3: TGTGCCAGCAGCCAAGAGGGGGGCGACTATGGCTACACCTTC. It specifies CASSQEGGDYGYTF.

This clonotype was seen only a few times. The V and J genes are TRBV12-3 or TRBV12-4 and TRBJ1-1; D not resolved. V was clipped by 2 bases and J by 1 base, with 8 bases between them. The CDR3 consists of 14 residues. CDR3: CASSLWRGNTEAFF. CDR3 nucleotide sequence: TGTGCCAGCAGTTTATGGCGCGGGAACACTGAAGCTTTCTTT.

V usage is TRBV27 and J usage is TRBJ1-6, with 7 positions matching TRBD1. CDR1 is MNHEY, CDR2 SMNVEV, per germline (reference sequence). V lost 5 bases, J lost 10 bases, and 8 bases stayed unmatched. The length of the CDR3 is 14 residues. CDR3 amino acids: CASSTQGIGSPLHF. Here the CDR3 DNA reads TGTGCCAGCAGTACACAGGGGATCGGATCACCCCTCCACTTT.

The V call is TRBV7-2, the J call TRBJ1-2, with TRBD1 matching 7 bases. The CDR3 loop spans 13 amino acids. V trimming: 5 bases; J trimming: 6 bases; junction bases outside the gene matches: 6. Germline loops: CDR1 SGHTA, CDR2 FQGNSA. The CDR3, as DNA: TGTGCCAGCAGCCAACAGGGGAGGCATGGCTACACCTTC. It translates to CASSQQGRHGYTF. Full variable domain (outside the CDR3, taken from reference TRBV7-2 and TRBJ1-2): GAGVSQSPSNKVTEKGKDVELRCDPISGHTALYWYRQSLGQGLEFLIYFQGNSAPDKSGLPSDRFSAERTGGSVSTLTIQRTQQEDSAVYLCASSQQGRHGYTFGSGTRLTVV.